The clone carrying this T cell receptor (beta chain) was counted at least ten times. Its target is not known. This entry is derived from a study of identical twins. Study-level results: Memory repertoires showed no such pattern, whereas abundant cord blood beta clonotypes carried fewer insertions.

Each donor (without exception) was a healthy Caucasian. Template switching introduced a universal primer site, and the cDNA bore unique molecular identifiers. One entry per CDR3 protein, called by TCRdb with MiXCR from the 5' RACE reads. The sample includes 600,000 to 800,000 distinct CDR3 sequences, 21% of them seen just once. Losses at the gene ends were 6 bases for V and 4 bases for J; bases not matched to a gene: 2. The germline CDR1 and CDR2 sequences are DFQATT and SNEGSKA (reference sequence). The CDR3 consists of 14 residues. These same records also appear under a second study, on T cells expressing NK-cell markers. This second report adds: The contribution of dominant NKG2C+ clonotypes to CD8+ T cells in several donors was roughly 1.0-8%.

Sequencing was performed on PBMCs. The rearrangement links TRBV20-1 to TRBJ2-1, with 14 nucleotides matching TRBD2. The receptor was isolated from a woman under 30 in good health. Here the CDR3 reads CSARTSGGYNEQFF. In DNA, the CDR3 is TGCAGTGCCAGGACTAGCGGGGGGTACAATGAGCAGTTCTTC.